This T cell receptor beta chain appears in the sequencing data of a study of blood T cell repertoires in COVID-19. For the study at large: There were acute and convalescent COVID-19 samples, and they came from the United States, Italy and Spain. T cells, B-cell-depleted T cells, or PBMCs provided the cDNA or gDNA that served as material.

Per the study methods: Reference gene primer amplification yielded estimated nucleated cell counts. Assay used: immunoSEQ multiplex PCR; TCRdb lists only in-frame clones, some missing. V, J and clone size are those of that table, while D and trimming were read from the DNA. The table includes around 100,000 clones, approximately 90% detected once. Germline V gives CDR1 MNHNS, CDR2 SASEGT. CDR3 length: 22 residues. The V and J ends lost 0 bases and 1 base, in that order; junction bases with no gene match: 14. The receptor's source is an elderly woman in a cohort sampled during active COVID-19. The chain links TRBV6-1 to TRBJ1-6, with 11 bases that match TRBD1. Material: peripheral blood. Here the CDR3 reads CASSEAISAGTGGMSYNSPLHF. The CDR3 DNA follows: TGTGCCAGCAGTGAAGCGATCAGTGCCGGGACAGGGGGAATGTCCTATAATTCACCCCTCCACTTT.